Below, 27 T cell receptor beta chains from the same sample are listed, as sequenced in a study of cytomegalovirus exposure and HLA in healthy donors. The PCR ran on 60 Vbeta and 13 Jbeta primers. Sequencing was performed with immunoSEQ multiplex PCR; in TCRdb, only in-frame clones are kept and a portion is missing. The sample holds about 200,000 clones; 70% to 80% are singletons and the top ten take 1.5%. The specimen sequenced was PBMCs. The origin of the receptors is a girl between 5 and 17 years old in good health and CMV-seropositive.

DNA of the CDR3: TGTGCCAGCAGCTCCGAAACAGGGGGTACCTGGGGGGAGCTGTTTTTT. Its protein product is CASSSETGGTWGELFF. The chain employs TRBV13 and TRBJ2-2; 8 bases match TRBD1. J lost 8 bases, V lost 4 bases, and 12 bases had no gene match. This CDR3 comprises 16 residues. The germline V gene has CDR1 PRHDT and CDR2 FYEKMQ (reference sequence).

This sequence joins TRBV6-4 and TRBJ2-3; 8 bases fit TRBD2. The CDR3 is 16 residues long. V gave up 3 bases and J gave up 1 base; unmatched junction bases: 6. Per the germline V gene, CDR1 is MRHNA and CDR2 is SNTAGT. The CDR3 region is CASSESAGAGTDTQYF. In DNA, the CDR3 is TGTGCCAGCAGTGAGTCAGCGGGGGCCGGCACAGATACGCAGTATTTT.

This chain uses TRBV15 with TRBJ2-7, with 8 bases that match TRBD1. This CDR3 is 14 amino acids long. V lost 5 bases and J lost 2; bases outside the gene matches: 5. The germline V gene has CDR1 LNHNV and CDR2 YYDKDF (reference sequence). Here the CDR3 DNA reads TGTGCCACCAGCCGACAGGGGTCGGCCTACGAGCAGTACTTC. It codes for CATSRQGSAYEQYF.

The chain couples TRBV18 to TRBJ1-2, with 9 bases matching TRBD1. Trimming cost V 5 bases and J 4 bases; bases outside gene matches: 8. The CDR3 loop spans 15 amino acids. The V gene's germline CDR1 is KGHSH and CDR2 LQKENI. The CDR3 loop reads CASSSGGQGVYGYTF. CDR3 bases: TGTGCCAGCTCATCAGGGGGACAGGGTGTCTATGGCTACACCTTC.

In this sample, this clone turned up a few times. The chain uses TRBV10-2 and TRBJ1-1; 7 positions agree with TRBD1. CDR1 and CDR2 (germline): WSHSY, SAAADI. There are 13 residues in the CDR3. V shed 6 bases and J 1 base; nucleotides not matched to a gene: 2. CDR3 in amino acids: CASRGDRNTEAFF. CDR3 coding DNA: TGCGCCAGCAGGGGGGACAGGAACACTGAAGCTTTCTTT.

The chain recombines TRBV5-6 with TRBJ1-1; no clear D. Germline V gives CDR1 SGHDT, CDR2 YYEEEE. V was pared by 4 bases and J by 2 bases, with 12 bases between. CDR3 length: 14 amino acids. As DNA, the CDR3 is TGTGCCAGCAGCCCGATTGCGGCAAACACTGAAGCTTTCTTT. Translation: CASSPIAANTEAFF.

This chain uses TRBV7-9 with TRBJ2-3; a possible D gene is TRBD2 (5 bases). Trimming removed 5 bases from V and 3 bases from J, with 15 bases in between. The germline V gene encodes CDR1 SEHNR and CDR2 FQNEAQ (reference sequence). This CDR3 is 15 amino acids long. The CDR3 DNA is TGTGCCAGCAGCCCCGGACTCCCAGGTACAGATACGCAGTATTTT. Protein: CASSPGLPGTDTQYF.

This clone was seen a few times. V gene TRBV10-3 combines with J gene TRBJ1-5; TRBD1 agrees at 7 bases. The ends lost 1 base at V and 7 bases at J; junction bases unmatched: 7. Germline V CDR1 and CDR2: ENHRY, SYGVKD. CDR3 size: 15 residues. CDR3 DNA: TGTGCCATCAGTGAGTTTGACAGGGATCGGCAGCCCCAGCATTTT. Protein: CAISEFDRDRQPQHF.

This chain links TRBV18 with TRBJ1-2; the match to TRBD1 covers 7 bases. This CDR3 contains 19 residues. Germline V gives CDR1 KGHSH, CDR2 LQKENI. With V trimmed by 2 bases and J by 2 bases, 17 bases remained unmatched. CDR3 loop: CASSPTTVQGSSANYGYTF. CDR3 sequence (DNA): TGTGCCAGCTCACCAACGACGGTACAGGGGTCCTCGGCGAACTATGGCTACACCTTC.

This clone came up once. The chain recombines TRBV19 with TRBJ1-3; no reliable D call. Between the trimmed V and J ends, which lost 7 bases and 4 bases, there was a span of 14 bases. The CDR3 contains 14 residues. Germline-derived CDR1 and CDR2 are LNHDA and SQIVND (reference sequence). CDR3 amino acids: CASISEGAGNTIYF. The CDR3 DNA sequence: TGTGCCAGTATTTCGGAAGGAGCCGGAAACACCATATATTTT.

Details on this clone: The sample holds other DNA sequences that translate to the same CDR3. V usage is TRBV7-2 and J usage is TRBJ2-7, with D possibly matching TRBD1 (6 bases). V lost 0 bases to trimming and J lost 3 bases, with 6 bases between them. CDR1 is SGHTA, CDR2 FQGNSA, per germline. This CDR3 spans 13 amino acids. This chain's CDR3 is CASSLADSYEQYF. CDR3 DNA sequence: TGTGCCAGCAGCTTAGCGGACAGCTACGAGCAGTACTTC.

The chain carries TRBV27 and TRBJ1-6; D perhaps matches TRBD1 (6 bases). This CDR3 contains 17 residues. V was cut by 2 bases and J by 0 bases, with 11 bases left in between. CDR1 and CDR2 (germline): MNHEY, SMNVEV (reference sequence). The CDR3 DNA reads TGTGCCAGCAGTTTAAGGGCAGGGGCCTCCTATAATTCACCCCTCCACTTT. It codes for CASSLRAGASYNSPLHF.

This CDR3 is CASSVPWGGSYNSPLHF. In DNA form, the CDR3 reads TGTGCCAGCAGTGTCCCCTGGGGGGGATCCTATAATTCACCCCTCCACTTT. The chain combines TRBV25-1 with TRBJ1-6; D is perhaps TRBD1 (5 bases). The CDR3 is 17 amino acids. Per germline, CDR1 MGHDK and CDR2 SYGVNS. V was clipped by 4 bases and J by 1 base, with 14 bases between them.

The chain employs TRBV19 and TRBJ2-7; 9 positions match TRBD2. The CDR3 is made up of 14 amino acids. Germline V CDR1 and CDR2: LNHDA, SQIVND (reference sequence). J lost 3 bases, V lost 3 bases, and 3 bases had no gene match. Written as DNA, the CDR3 is TGTGCCAGTAGTATGGCTAGCGGGGACTACGAGCAGTACTTC. Protein product: CASSMASGDYEQYF.

The chain uses TRBV28 and TRBJ1-5; 7 bases are shared with TRBD1. Trimming removed 5 bases from V and 1 base from J; junction bases left unmatched: 5. CDR3 size: 15 residues. Germline CDR1 and CDR2: MDHEN and SYDVKM. CDR3 DNA: TGTGCCAGCAGTGTTACAGGGGCCAGCAATCAGCCCCAGCATTTT. Protein: CASSVTGASNQPQHF.

V usage is TRBV7-2 and J usage is TRBJ2-5, with TRBD1 as a possible D gene (5 bases). The CDR3 spans 16 residues. With 4 bases removed from V and 6 bases from J, the gap between germline ends came to 21 bases. Germline V gene data show CDR1 as SGHTA and CDR2 as FQGNSA. The DNA of the CDR3 is TGTGCCAGCAGCTCCGGGCTACGGTTAGGGGCACAGACCCAGTACTTC. Translated: CASSSGLRLGAQTQYF.

This clone came up a few times. The chain uses TRBV6-1 and TRBJ2-1; the D gene is possibly TRBD2 (5 bases). The germline V gene encodes CDR1 MNHNS and CDR2 SASEGT. The CDR3 length is 12 residues. Trimming shortened V by 6 bases and J by 8 bases, and 11 bases separated the two germline ends. Written as DNA, the CDR3 is TGTGCCAGCAGGGCGGGTGTGGATGAGCAGTTCTTC. This codes for CASRAGVDEQFF.

The chain links TRBV4-1 to TRBJ1-2; D remains unclear. CDR1 is MGHRA, CDR2 YSYEKL, per germline. The V end lost 0 bases, the J end lost 0 bases, and 11 bases lay between the germline ends. The CDR3 is 16 amino acids. The CDR3 region is CASSQDEAAPNYGYTF. The CDR3 DNA follows: TGCGCCAGCAGCCAAGATGAGGCAGCCCCTAACTATGGCTACACCTTC.

This clone was detected once. This rearrangement joins TRBV27 to TRBJ1-1, with a tentative D call TRBD1 (6 bases). The CDR3 sequence is 17 residues long. Germline assignment: CDR1 MNHEY and CDR2 SMNVEV (reference sequence). The V gene lost 3 bases and the J gene lost 4 bases, with 21 bases spanning the gap. DNA for the CDR3: TGTGCCAGCAGTTTTCTTGGTTTCGGGGGGCCCTCCACTGAAGCTTTCTTT. Protein sequence: CASSFLGFGGPSTEAFF.

The chain combines TRBV13 with TRBJ2-5; TRBD2 matches 11 bases. V shed 5 bases and J 2 bases; nucleotides not matched to a gene: 7. This CDR3 region has 16 residues. Germline V lookup: CDR1 PRHDT, CDR2 FYEKMQ (reference sequence). The CDR3 DNA reads as TGTGCCAGCAGCCCCGGGTTAGCGGGGGGGCAAGAGACCCAGTACTTC. It encodes CASSPGLAGGQETQYF. Using reference TRBV13 and TRBJ2-5 for the parts outside the CDR3, the full variable domain is AAGVIQSPRHLIKEKRETATLKCYPIPRHDTVYWYQQGPGQDPQFLISFYEKMQSDKGSIPDRFSAQQFSDYHSELNMSSLELGDSALYFCASSPGLAGGQETQYFGPGTRLLVL.

This clone was seen a handful of times. The chain couples TRBV4-3 to TRBJ1-4; TRBD1 matches 12 bases. With V trimmed by 3 bases and J by 8 bases, 7 bases remained unmatched. This CDR3 has 16 amino acids. The V gene's germline CDR1 is LGHNA and CDR2 YSLEER. The CDR3: CASSHAAGTGGEKLFF. CDR3 nucleotide sequence: TGCGCCAGCAGCCACGCAGCCGGGACAGGGGGCGAAAAACTGTTTTTT.

V and J are TRBV6-4 and TRBJ1-6, with TRBD1 as a possible D gene (5 bases). Germline V lookup: CDR1 MRHNA, CDR2 SNTAGT. The CDR3 has 13 residues. Trimming removed 6 bases from V and 6 bases from J, with 9 bases in between. CDR3 sequence reads: CASSGHLNSPLHF. The CDR3 DNA follows: TGTGCCAGCAGCGGACACCTTAATTCACCCCTCCACTTT.

Remarks on this clone: The sample carries other DNA sequences with the same CDR3. The gene calls are TRBV20-1 and TRBJ2-5; possible D gene TRBD1, 6 bases. The V end was cut by 4 bases, the J end by 3 bases, with 6 bases between. This CDR3 is 11 amino acids long. Germline CDR1 is DFQATT and CDR2 is SNEGSKA (reference sequence). In DNA, the CDR3 is TGCAGTGCTACAGGGGAAGAGACCCAGTACTTC. Its protein product is CSATGEETQYF.

The chain recombines TRBV10-3 with TRBJ2-1, with 7 bases lining up with TRBD2. Trimming removed 0 bases from V and 6 bases from J; junction bases left unmatched: 8. Germline assignment: CDR1 ENHRY and CDR2 SYGVKD. The CDR3 totals 16 residues. CDR3 region: CAISESRGLAVNEQFF. The CDR3, as DNA: TGTGCCATCAGTGAGTCGAGAGGGCTAGCGGTCAATGAGCAGTTCTTC.

Only a few counts were recorded for this clone. The rearrangement joins TRBV4-3 to TRBJ1-4; TRBD1 matches at 9 bases. CDR3 length equals 18 residues. Germline CDR1 is LGHNA and CDR2 is YSLEER. The V segment lost 4 bases and the J segment 0 bases; nucleotides outside the gene matches: 9. The DNA for the CDR3 is TGCGCCAGCAGCCCCTACCGGGACAGGGAAGCAACTAATGAAAAACTGTTTTTT. Translated, it gives CASSPYRDREATNEKLFF.

This chain connects TRBV6-6 to TRBJ2-3; D is unclear. The CDR3 extends over 16 amino acids. V lost 2 bases and J 1 base, leaving 13 bases between the germline ends. Germline V gives CDR1 MNHNY, CDR2 SVGAGI (reference sequence). The CDR3 here is CASSYPNPVGTDTQYF. As DNA, the CDR3 is TGTGCCAGCAGTTACCCGAATCCAGTGGGCACAGATACGCAGTATTTT.

The chain has TRBV7-2 and TRBJ2-3, with 8 bases lining up with TRBD2. With 2 bases clipped from V and 0 bases from J, the junction kept 10 bases outside the gene matches. The germline V gene has CDR1 SGHTA and CDR2 FQGNSA. There are 18 residues in the CDR3. The CDR3 region has the DNA TGTGCCAGCAGCTTAAATCGGGGGGGCTTCTCTAGCACAGATACGCAGTATTTT. Translating gives CASSLNRGGFSSTDTQYF.